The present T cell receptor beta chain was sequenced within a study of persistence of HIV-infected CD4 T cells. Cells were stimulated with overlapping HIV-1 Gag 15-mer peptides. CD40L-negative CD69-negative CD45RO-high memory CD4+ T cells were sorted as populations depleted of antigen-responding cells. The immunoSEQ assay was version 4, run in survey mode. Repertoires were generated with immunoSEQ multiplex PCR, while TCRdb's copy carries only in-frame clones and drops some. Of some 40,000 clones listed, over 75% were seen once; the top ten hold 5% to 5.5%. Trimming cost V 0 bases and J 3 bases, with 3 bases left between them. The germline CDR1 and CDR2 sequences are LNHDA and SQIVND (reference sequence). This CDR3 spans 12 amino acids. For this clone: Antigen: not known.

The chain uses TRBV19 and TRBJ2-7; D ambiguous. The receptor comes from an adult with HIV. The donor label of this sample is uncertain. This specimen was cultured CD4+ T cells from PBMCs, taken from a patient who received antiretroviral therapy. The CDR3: CASSIENYEQYF. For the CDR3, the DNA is TGTGCCAGTAGTATAGAAAACTACGAGCAGTACTTC.